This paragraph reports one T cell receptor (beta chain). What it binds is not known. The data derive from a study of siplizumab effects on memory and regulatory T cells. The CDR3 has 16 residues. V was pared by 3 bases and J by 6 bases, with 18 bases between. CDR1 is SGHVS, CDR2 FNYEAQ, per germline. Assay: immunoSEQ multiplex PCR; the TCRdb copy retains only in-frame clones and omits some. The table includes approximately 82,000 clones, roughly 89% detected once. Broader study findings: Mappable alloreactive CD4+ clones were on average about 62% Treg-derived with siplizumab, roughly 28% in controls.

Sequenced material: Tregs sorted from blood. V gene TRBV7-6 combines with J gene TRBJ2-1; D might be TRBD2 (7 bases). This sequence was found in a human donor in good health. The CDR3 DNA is TGTGCCAGCAGCTTCCTTTGGGGGGGGGCCACCAATGAGCAGTTCTTC. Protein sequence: CASSFLWGGATNEQFF.